Following are 17 T cell receptor beta chains from one sample sequenced in a study of naive and memory T cell subsets. Two oligonucleotides, mixed equimolar, formed the beta constant-region primer covering TRBC1 and TRBC2. Nested alpha and beta constant-region primers with the SP2 primer drove four PCR rounds on ligated cDNA. MiXCR, run by TCRdb on the UMI-ligation and nested PCR reads, gives a single entry per CDR3 protein. The repertoire includes just over 80,000 distinct CDR3 sequences, roughly 9.3% of them detected once, and 1.2% sits in the top ten. Sample: naive CD8+ T cells from blood. The receptors originated from a human donor in good health.

The chain links TRBV11-1 to TRBJ2-3; weak D call: TRBD2 (5 bases). The CDR3 consists of 15 residues. CDR1 and CDR2 from the germline V gene are SGHAT and FQDESV (reference sequence). With 4 bases removed from V and 5 bases from J, the gap between germline ends came to 16 bases. CDR3 amino acids: CASSSPAGVRDTQYF. CDR3 nucleotide sequence: TGTGCCAGCAGCTCCCCGGCCGGGGTAAGAGATACGCAGTATTTT.

V and J are TRBV28 and TRBJ2-7; 12 nucleotides agree with TRBD2. Germline trimming cut 6 bases from V and 3 bases from J; bases unmatched to any gene: 9. CDR3 length equals 16 residues. Germline V lookup: CDR1 MDHEN, CDR2 SYDVKM. The CDR3 bases are TGTGCCAGCAGCGGGGGGGTGACTAGCGGGAGCTACGAGCAGTACTTC. Residues: CASSGGVTSGSYEQYF.

This chain uses TRBV6-5 with TRBJ2-7; 7 nucleotides align to TRBD1. This CDR3 spans 15 amino acids. The V gene end was trimmed by 7 bases and the J gene end by 2 bases; junction bases not matched to a gene: 11. The germline V gene encodes CDR1 MNHEY and CDR2 SVGAGI. The DNA of the CDR3 is TGTGCCAGCACCCCGACAGGGATTAGGGCCTACGAGCAGTACTTC. Protein sequence: CASTPTGIRAYEQYF.

A few counts support this clonotype. The chain combines TRBV25-1 with TRBJ2-1; 13 bases match TRBD2. This CDR3 is 20 amino acids long. V gave up 3 bases and J gave up 1 base; unmatched junction bases: 12. CDR1 and CDR2 (germline): MGHDK, SYGVNS. The CDR3 coding sequence is TGTGCCAGCAGTGATTCATCTTGGACTAGCGGGAGTTTGTCCTACAATGAGCAGTTCTTC. Encoded protein: CASSDSSWTSGSLSYNEQFF.

This clonotype was recorded many times. V is TRBV27 and J is TRBJ2-7; D not certain. Germline V lookup: CDR1 MNHEY, CDR2 SMNVEV (reference sequence). Trimming removed 1 base from V and 4 bases from J, with 8 bases in between. The CDR3 runs 13 residues. The CDR3 bases are TGTGCCAGCAGTTTATTCCCCGGGTACGAGCAGTACTTC. Translation gives CASSLFPGYEQYF.

This clonotype was detected ten times or more. The V gene is TRBV29-1, the J gene TRBJ2-3; 10 bases match TRBD1. Trimming at V came to 8 bases and at J to 5 bases, leaving 10 bases not matched to a gene. This CDR3 has 14 amino acids. Germline-derived CDR1 and CDR2 are SQVTM and ANQGSEA. This CDR3 reads CSITTGGLIDTQYF. The CDR3 coding sequence is TGCAGCATAACGACAGGGGGCTTAATAGATACGCAGTATTTT.

The genes are TRBV12-3 or TRBV12-4 and TRBJ2-2; 7 nucleotides align to TRBD1. The CDR3 runs 15 residues. With V trimmed by 6 bases and J by 3 bases, 7 bases remained unmatched. In DNA, the CDR3 is TGTGCCAGCAGCCCAGACAGGGCCCACACCGGGGAGCTGTTTTTT. Translation: CASSPDRAHTGELFF.

V usage is TRBV29-1 and J usage is TRBJ2-1; TRBD1 agrees at 7 bases. Germline V CDR1 and CDR2: SQVTM, ANQGSEA. The J segment lost 6 bases and the V segment lost 3 bases, leaving 8 bases of the junction unmatched. The CDR3 loop spans 14 amino acids. The CDR3 spells CSVDSQGVGNEQFF. CDR3 bases: TGCAGCGTTGATTCGCAGGGGGTAGGCAATGAGCAGTTCTTC.

V and J are TRBV5-1 and TRBJ2-2, with a possible D match to TRBD2 (6 bases). Trimming cost V 0 bases and J 7 bases, with 13 bases left between them. The germline V gene encodes CDR1 SGHRS and CDR2 YFSETQ. This CDR3 is 15 amino acids long. CDR3 protein: CASSLAQGGIGELFF. CDR3 coding DNA: TGCGCCAGCAGCTTGGCGCAGGGAGGTATCGGGGAGCTGTTTTTT.

This clonotype was counted at least ten times. The rearrangement uses TRBV27 and TRBJ2-7; possibly TRBD1 for D (5 bases). Trimming shortened V by 2 bases and J by 2 bases, and 16 bases separated the two germline ends. The CDR3 is made up of 16 amino acids. In germline, CDR1 is MNHEY, CDR2 SMNVEV (reference sequence). CDR3 sequence reads: CASSLAAGPLAYEQYF. CDR3 DNA: TGTGCCAGCAGTTTAGCTGCAGGGCCCCTCGCCTACGAGCAGTACTTC.

Regarding this clonotype: The CDR3 does not end in the conserved phenylalanine or tryptophan, so this is likely a read error. The chain combines TRBV12-3 or TRBV12-4 with TRBJ1-2; D gene unclear. This CDR3 contains 12 residues. V lost 11 bases and J 4 bases, leaving 14 bases between the germline ends. CDR3 amino acids: CACNGVGYGYTS. DNA of the CDR3: TGTGCCTGCAACGGGGTCGGCTATGGCTACACCTCC.

This clonotype has at least ten counts. The chain recombines TRBV14 with TRBJ2-1; 7 bases are a match to TRBD2. The V segment lost 1 base and the J segment 4 bases; nucleotides outside the gene matches: 7. From germline, CDR1 is SGHDN and CDR2 FVKESK. CDR3 length: 16 residues. The CDR3: CASSQVVGLPYNEQFF. The CDR3 region has the DNA TGTGCCAGCAGCCAAGTGGTGGGACTACCATACAATGAGCAGTTCTTC.

The J gene is TRBJ1-2, the V gene TRBV4-2; D is ambiguous. The ends were cut back, 1 base at V and 8 bases at J, with 17 bases in the middle. This CDR3 is built from 15 residues. The V gene's germline CDR1 is LGHNA and CDR2 YNFKEQ. CDR3 amino acids: CASSQVVSGSKGYTF. The CDR3 coding sequence is TGTGCCAGCAGCCAAGTCGTTTCAGGATCGAAAGGCTACACCTTC.

A note on this clonotype: A much more abundant neighbour one base away suggests this may be a read error. The CDR3 does not end in the conserved phenylalanine or tryptophan, so this is likely a read error. The chain is built from TRBV5-5 and TRBJ2-3, with D maybe TRBD2 (5 bases). The length of the CDR3 is 15 residues. V was trimmed by 4 bases and J by 0 bases, leaving 12 bases between them. The germline V gene has CDR1 SGHKS and CDR2 YYEKEE (reference sequence). This chain's CDR3 is CASSHSGRSTDTQYL. DNA of the CDR3: TGTGCCAGCAGCCATTCTGGGAGAAGCACAGATACGCAGTATCTT.

This clonotype appeared once. A read error may be the cause here, since a much bigger clone is one base away. The V call is TRBV3-1, the J call TRBJ2-3; D not resolved. Germline V gives CDR1 LGHDT, CDR2 YNNKEL (reference sequence). CDR3 length equals 16 residues. Trimming cost V 0 bases and J 1 base, with 11 bases left between them. CDR3: CASSQETLWGTDTQYF. CDR3 bases: TGTGCCAGCAGCCAAGAAACTCTTTGGGGCACAGATACGCAGTATTTT.

The rearrangement links TRBV12-3 or TRBV12-4 to TRBJ2-1; 8 bases are a match to TRBD2. V trimming: 5 bases; J trimming: 0 bases; junction bases outside the gene matches: 9. This CDR3 has 17 residues. The CDR3 spells CASSPSERESSYNEQFF. The CDR3 DNA is TGTGCCAGCAGTCCATCAGAGCGGGAGAGCTCCTACAATGAGCAGTTCTTC.

Of note for this clonotype: This sequence may be a read error, since a much larger clone differs from it by one base. The chain uses TRBV7-9 and TRBJ2-7; D perhaps matches TRBD1 (6 bases). CDR1 and CDR2 from the germline V gene are SEHNR and FQNEAQ (reference sequence). There are 12 residues in the CDR3. The V end lost 3 bases, the J end lost 3 bases, and 6 bases lay between the germline ends. CDR3 region: CASSFRGYEQYF. CDR3 coding DNA: TGTGCCAGCAGCTTCAGGGGCTACGAGCAGTACTTC.